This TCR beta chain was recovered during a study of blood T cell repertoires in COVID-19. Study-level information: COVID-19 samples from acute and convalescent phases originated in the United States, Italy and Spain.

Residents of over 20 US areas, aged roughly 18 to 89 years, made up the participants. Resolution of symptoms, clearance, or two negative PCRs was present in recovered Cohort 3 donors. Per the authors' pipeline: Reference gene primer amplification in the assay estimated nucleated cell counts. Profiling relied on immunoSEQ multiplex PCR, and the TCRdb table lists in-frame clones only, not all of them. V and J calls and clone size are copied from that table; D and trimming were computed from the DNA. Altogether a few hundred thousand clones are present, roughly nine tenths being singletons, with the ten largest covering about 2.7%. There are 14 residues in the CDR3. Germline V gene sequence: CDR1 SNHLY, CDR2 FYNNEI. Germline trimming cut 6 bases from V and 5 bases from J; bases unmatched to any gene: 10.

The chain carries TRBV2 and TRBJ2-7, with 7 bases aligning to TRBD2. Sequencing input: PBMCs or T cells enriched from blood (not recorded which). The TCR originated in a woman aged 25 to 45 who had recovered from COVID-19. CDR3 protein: CASSTVAGDDEQYF. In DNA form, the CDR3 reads TGTGCCAGCAGCACGGTGGCGGGAGATGACGAGCAGTACTTC.